The 14 T cell receptor beta chains listed next were all sequenced from one sample in a study of blood T cells in healthy people across ages. Primers used in a second PCR of about 7 to 12 cycles were a sample-barcoded 5' primer and a J-beta primer mix. TCRdb called the 5' RACE reads again in MiXCR, with one record for every CDR3 protein. The sample lists fewer than 700,000 distinct CDR3 sequences; about 45% were seen once. Sequencing was done on a sample of blood. The receptors stem from an elderly man in good health.

The chain links TRBV11-1 to TRBJ1-4; TRBD1 agrees at 7 bases. The germline CDR1 and CDR2 sequences are SGHAT and FQDESV (reference sequence). The CDR3 totals 14 residues. V lost 4 bases and J lost 3; bases outside the gene matches: 2. Here the CDR3 reads CASSYTGANEKLFF. CDR3 nucleotides: TGTGCCAGCAGCTATACAGGGGCTAATGAAAAACTGTTTTTT.

This clonotype was observed many times. J is TRBJ2-7 and V is TRBV6-5, with D possibly TRBD2 on 5 matching bases. Germline CDR1 and CDR2: MNHEY and SVGAGI. This CDR3 has 16 amino acids. The ends were cut back, 4 bases at V and 2 bases at J, with 18 bases in the middle. CDR3 region: CASSSPAQRSTYEQYF. The CDR3 DNA follows: TGTGCCAGCAGTTCCCCCGCACAGCGGAGTACCTACGAGCAGTACTTC.

The CDR3, as DNA: TGCAGTGCTGGGGGACTAGTACGATCCAATGAGCAGTTCTTC. This encodes CSAGGLVRSNEQFF. The chain combines TRBV20-1 with TRBJ2-1; 8 positions match TRBD2. Germline trimming cut 5 bases from V and 6 bases from J; bases unmatched to any gene: 9. The germline CDR1 and CDR2 sequences are DFQATT and SNEGSKA (reference sequence). The CDR3 contains 14 residues.

The J gene is TRBJ2-7, the V gene TRBV30, with 9 bases matching TRBD2. The DNA end is a closer match to TRBJ2-4, so the J assignment may be wrong. CDR1 GTSNPN and CDR2 SVGIG come from the germline V gene (reference sequence). The CDR3 loop spans 14 amino acids. The CDR3 coding sequence is TGTGCCTGGAGCGGGACTAGCCAGCCCAACATTCAGTACTTC. It yields the protein CAWSGTSQPNIQYF.

This rearrangement joins TRBV7-2 to TRBJ2-1; 8 bases are shared with TRBD1. Germline trimming cut 4 bases from V and 9 bases from J; bases unmatched to any gene: 11. The CDR3 has 15 amino acids. The germline V gene has CDR1 SGHTA and CDR2 FQGNSA. The CDR3 loop is CASSSGDRGVSEQFF. The CDR3 DNA reads TGTGCCAGCAGCTCAGGAGACAGGGGAGTGAGTGAGCAGTTCTTC.

CDR3 DNA sequence: TGTGCCAGCAGACACTATAGCGGGAGGCAGGGAGAGACCCAGTACTTC. This translates into CASRHYSGRQGETQYF. The chain couples TRBV6-2 or TRBV6-3 to TRBJ2-5; TRBD2 matches 10 bases. J was trimmed by 4 bases and V by 6 bases; bases with no gene match: 11. The CDR3 spans 16 residues. Germline loops: CDR1 MNHEY, CDR2 SVGEGT.

V gene TRBV13 combines with J gene TRBJ2-7; TRBD2 agrees at 9 bases. There are 15 residues in the CDR3. Germline V gene data show CDR1 as PRHDT and CDR2 as FYEKMQ (reference sequence). The junction had 2 bases not matched to a gene; V was cut back by 2 bases and J by 0 bases. This chain's CDR3 is CASSLRGRGSYEQYF. CDR3 bases: TGTGCCAGCAGCTTACGCGGGAGGGGCTCCTACGAGCAGTACTTC.

V is TRBV27 and J is TRBJ1-6; D might be TRBD1 (5 bases). In germline, CDR1 is MNHEY, CDR2 SMNVEV (reference sequence). The CDR3 length is 12 residues. V was clipped by 8 bases and J by 10 bases, with 12 bases between them. The CDR3 DNA reads as TGTGCCAGCGGCAGGGCATCGTCACCCCTCCACTTT. The encoded protein is CASGRASSPLHF.

This rearrangement joins TRBV20-1 to TRBJ2-4; weak D call: TRBD1 (6 bases). Germline values: CDR1 DFQATT, CDR2 SNEGSKA (reference sequence). CDR3 length: 14 residues. V was trimmed by 2 bases and J by 3 bases, leaving 11 bases between them. As DNA, the CDR3 is TGCAGTGCTAGATCCCCGACAGGCAAAAACATTCAGTACTTC. It translates to CSARSPTGKNIQYF.

V and J are TRBV20-1 and TRBJ1-1, with D unresolved. This CDR3 has 12 residues. The V and J ends lost 1 base and 11 bases respectively, with 14 bases between them. The germline gives CDR1 DFQATT, CDR2 SNEGSKA (reference sequence). The CDR3: CSARGGVVAAFF. CDR3 DNA sequence: TGCAGTGCTAGAGGTGGGGTCGTGGCTGCTTTCTTT.

This clonotype was seen more than once but under ten times. This CDR3 reads CSASSGLQYNEQFF. The CDR3 region has the DNA TGCAGTGCCTCTTCGGGACTACAATACAATGAGCAGTTCTTC. V is TRBV20-1 and J is TRBJ2-1; 7 nucleotides line up with TRBD2. CDR1 is DFQATT and CDR2 is SNEGSKA in the germline V gene (reference sequence). This CDR3 is built from 14 residues. V was pared by 6 bases and J by 4 bases, with 9 bases of the junction left unmatched.

This clonotype has ten or more counts. V usage is TRBV7-2 and J usage is TRBJ2-3, with a tentative D call TRBD1 (5 bases). Trimming took off 6 bases at V and 1 base at J, with 8 bases between the two ends. Germline assignment: CDR1 SGHTA and CDR2 FQGNSA. The CDR3 sequence is 13 residues long. CDR3 coding DNA: TGTGCCAGCAGTCAGGGTCGCACAGATACGCAGTATTTT. This translates into CASSQGRTDTQYF. Using reference TRBV7-2 and TRBJ2-3 for the parts outside the CDR3, the full variable domain is GAGVSQSPSNKVTEKGKDVELRCDPISGHTALYWYRQSLGQGLEFLIYFQGNSAPDKSGLPSDRFSAERTGGSVSTLTIQRTQQEDSAVYLCASSQGRTDTQYFGPGTRLTVL.

This clonotype was found a few times. The chain employs TRBV10-3 and TRBJ1-1, with 9 positions matching TRBD1. The CDR3 totals 14 residues. V lost 10 bases and J lost 4; bases outside the gene matches: 10. The germline CDR1 and CDR2 sequences are ENHRY and SYGVKD. The CDR3 reads CATRTGDGGTEAFF. CDR3 nucleotide sequence: TGTGCCACCCGGACAGGGGATGGAGGCACTGAAGCTTTCTTT.

The CDR3 loop reads CATRFLGGTDTQYF. DNA of the CDR3: TGTGCCACCAGGTTTCTAGGGGGCACAGATACGCAGTATTTT. The gene calls are TRBV15 and TRBJ2-3, with D possibly matching TRBD1 (5 bases). Trimming removed 6 bases from V and 1 base from J, with 11 bases in between. Germline CDR1 and CDR2: LNHNV and YYDKDF (reference sequence). This CDR3 spans 14 amino acids.